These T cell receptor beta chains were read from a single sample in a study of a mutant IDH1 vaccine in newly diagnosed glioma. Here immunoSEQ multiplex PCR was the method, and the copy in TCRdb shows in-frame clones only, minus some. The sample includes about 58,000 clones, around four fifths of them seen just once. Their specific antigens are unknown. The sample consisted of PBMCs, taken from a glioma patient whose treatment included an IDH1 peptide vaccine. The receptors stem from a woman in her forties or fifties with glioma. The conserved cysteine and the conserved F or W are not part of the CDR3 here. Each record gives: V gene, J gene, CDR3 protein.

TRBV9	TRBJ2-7	ASSVEAGGPYEQY
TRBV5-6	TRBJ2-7	ASSVGWGAGKESYEQY
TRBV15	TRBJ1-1	ATSRVGQGVTEAF
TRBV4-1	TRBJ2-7	ASSQGAEGSLYEQY
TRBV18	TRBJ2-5	ASLTGFQETQY
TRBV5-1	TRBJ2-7	ASSRGSMVTSYEQY
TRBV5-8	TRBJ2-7	ASSSVGRGAYEQY
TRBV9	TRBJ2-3	ASSAPYDIGGDTQY
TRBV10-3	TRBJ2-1	AISTGNEQF
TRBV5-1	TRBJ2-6	ASSLDGSSGANVLT
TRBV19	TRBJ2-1	ASSISGLAGGLFHNEQF
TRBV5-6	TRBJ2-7	ASTQRTSGVGSSYEQY
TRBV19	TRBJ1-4	ASSMPGGEEKLF
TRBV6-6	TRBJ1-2	ASRSQGTYYGYT
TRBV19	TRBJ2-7	ASSIGGGKAYEQY
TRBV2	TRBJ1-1	ASRGTGNVGTEAF
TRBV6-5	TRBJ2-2	ASNLREDTGELF
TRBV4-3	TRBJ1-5	ASSQNPNQPQH
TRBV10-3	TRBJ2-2	AISESDRVAGELF
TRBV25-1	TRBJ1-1	ARPQDRDTEAF
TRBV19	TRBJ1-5	ASSPGGIYNQPQH
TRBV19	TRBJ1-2	ASSLPPGFHGYT
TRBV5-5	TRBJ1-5	ASSWDRGNQPQH
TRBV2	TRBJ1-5	ASSELGNLNQPQH
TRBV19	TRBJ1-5	ASMGGQGGNQPQH
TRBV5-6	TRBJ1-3	ASSLGPGVFSGNTIY
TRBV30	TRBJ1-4	AWSVMGGGEKLF
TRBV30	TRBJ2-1	AWSVFTSGANQF
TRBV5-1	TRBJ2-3	ASSFARSSSTDTQY
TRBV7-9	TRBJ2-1	ASSSSVGGHYNEQF
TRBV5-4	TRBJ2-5	ASRSDRYQETQY
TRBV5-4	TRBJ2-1	ASSRASSSEPSYNEQF
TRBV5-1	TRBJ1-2	ASSLTGTHGYT
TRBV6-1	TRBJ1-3	ASSLTGGSVDTIY
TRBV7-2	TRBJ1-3	ASSLGGAGNTIY
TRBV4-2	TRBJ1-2	ASSQDSGGGYGYT